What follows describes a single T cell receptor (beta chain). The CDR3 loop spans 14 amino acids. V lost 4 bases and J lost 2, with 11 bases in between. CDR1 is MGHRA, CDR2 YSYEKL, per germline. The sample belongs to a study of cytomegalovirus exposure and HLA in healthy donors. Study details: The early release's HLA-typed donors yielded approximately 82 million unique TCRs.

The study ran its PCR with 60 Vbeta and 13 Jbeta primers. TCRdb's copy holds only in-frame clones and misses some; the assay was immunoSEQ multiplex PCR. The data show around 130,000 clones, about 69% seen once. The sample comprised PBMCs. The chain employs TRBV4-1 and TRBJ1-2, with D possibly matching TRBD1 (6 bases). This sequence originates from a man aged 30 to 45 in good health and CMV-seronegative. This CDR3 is CASSPTQGNYGYTF. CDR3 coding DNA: TGCGCCAGCAGCCCGACCCAGGGGAACTATGGCTACACCTTC.